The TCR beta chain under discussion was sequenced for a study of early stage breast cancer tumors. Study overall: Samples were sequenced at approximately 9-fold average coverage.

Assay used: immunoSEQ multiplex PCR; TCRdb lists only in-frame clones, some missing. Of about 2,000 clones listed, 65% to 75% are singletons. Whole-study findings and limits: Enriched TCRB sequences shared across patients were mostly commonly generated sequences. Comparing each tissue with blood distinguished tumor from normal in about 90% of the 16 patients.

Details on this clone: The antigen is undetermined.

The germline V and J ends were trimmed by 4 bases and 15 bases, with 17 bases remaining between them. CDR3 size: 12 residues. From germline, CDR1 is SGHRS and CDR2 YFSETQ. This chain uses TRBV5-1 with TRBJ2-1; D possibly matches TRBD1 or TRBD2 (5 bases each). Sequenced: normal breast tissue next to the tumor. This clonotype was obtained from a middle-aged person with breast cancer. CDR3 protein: CASSQNWGYLFF. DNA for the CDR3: TGCGCCAGCAGCCAGAATTGGGGGTATCTGTTCTTC.